This entry lists 30 T cell receptor beta chains sequenced from one sample in a study of blood T cell repertoires in COVID-19. The protocol was immunoSEQ multiplex PCR, while the TCRdb copy is restricted to in-frame clones and leaves out a portion. The repertoire holds under 300,000 clones, with 88% as singletons. Material for sequencing was PBMCs or T cells enriched from blood (not recorded which). These receptors were obtained from a middle-aged woman with acute COVID-19.

The V call is TRBV24-1, the J call TRBJ1-2; TRBD1 aligns across 8 bases. V gave up 2 bases and J gave up 3 bases; unmatched junction bases: 7. Per germline, CDR1 KGHDR and CDR2 SFDVKD. This CDR3 region has 16 residues. In DNA, the CDR3 is TGTGCCACCAGTGATTCCCGACAGGGGAGGGACTATGGCTACACCTTC. Translation gives CATSDSRQGRDYGYTF.

This chain links TRBV30 with TRBJ2-7; 9 nucleotides agree with TRBD2. This CDR3 comprises 16 residues. Losses at the gene ends were 0 bases for V and 4 bases for J; bases not matched to a gene: 10. Germline CDR1 GTSNPN, CDR2 SVGIG (reference sequence). The CDR3 nucleotides are TGTGCCTGGAGTGTCAAGGGTCTAGCGGGACGGTACGAGCAGTACGTC. This gives the protein CAWSVKGLAGRYEQYV.

Comment on this clone: Other nucleotide sequences from this sample produce the same CDR3. The gene calls are TRBV4-1 and TRBJ2-7; perhaps TRBD2 as D (6 bases). V shed 1 base and J shed 5 bases, with 9 bases lying between them. In germline, CDR1 is MGHRA, CDR2 YSYEKL. The CDR3 has 13 residues. For the CDR3, the DNA is TGCGCCAGCAGCCAAGGTGGCGGGGACGAGCAGTACTTC. Encoded protein: CASSQGGGDEQYF.

The chain combines TRBV7-8 with TRBJ2-2; D ambiguous. V was clipped by 5 bases and J by 4 bases, with 5 bases between them. This CDR3 has 12 residues. Germline V CDR1 and CDR2: SGHVS, FQNEAQ. DNA for the CDR3: TGTGCCAGCAGCCCCATCACCGGGGAGCTGTTTTTT. It specifies CASSPITGELFF. The whole variable domain, filled in from reference TRBV7-8 and TRBJ2-2, reads GAGVSQSPRYKVAKRGQDVALRCDPISGHVSLFWYQQALGQGPEFLTYFQNEAQLDKSGLPSDRFFAERPEGSVSTLKIQRTQQEDSAVYLCASSPITGELFFGEGSRLTVL.

The gene calls are TRBV5-1 and TRBJ1-1, with TRBD1 matching over 9 bases. The V gene end was trimmed by 2 bases and the J gene end by 5 bases; junction bases not matched to a gene: 7. In germline, CDR1 is SGHRS, CDR2 YFSETQ. The CDR3 is 15 amino acids. CDR3 in amino acids: CASSFGDRAVTEAFF. The CDR3 nucleotides are TGCGCCAGCAGCTTTGGGGACAGGGCGGTTACTGAAGCTTTCTTT.

This clone was seen only once. The J gene is TRBJ2-3, the V gene TRBV27, with TRBD2 identical over 11 bases. V lost 9 bases to trimming and J lost 3 bases; unmatched junction nucleotides: 8. The CDR3 totals 15 residues. From germline, CDR1 is MNHEY and CDR2 SMNVEV (reference sequence). CDR3 nucleotides: TGTGCCAGTTCTAGCGGGGGGCGGGTTACAGATACGCAGTATTTT. Protein: CASSSGGRVTDTQYF.

As regards this clone: Other DNA sequences in the same sample also yield this CDR3. The V and J genes are TRBV6-2 or TRBV6-3 and TRBJ1-1; TRBD1 matches 9 bases. Per the germline V gene, CDR1 is MNHEY and CDR2 is SVGEGT. V lost 4 bases to trimming and J lost 2 bases; unmatched junction nucleotides: 2. The CDR3 totals 14 residues. The CDR3 region is CASSSGQGNTEAFF. The CDR3 nucleotides read TGTGCCAGCAGTTCGGGACAGGGAAACACTGAAGCTTTCTTT.

The rearrangement uses TRBV5-1 and TRBJ2-2; 7 nucleotides agree with TRBD2. CDR1 and CDR2 (germline): SGHRS, YFSETQ. This CDR3 is built from 18 residues. The V segment lost 2 bases and the J segment 0 bases; nucleotides outside the gene matches: 10. CDR3 sequence: CASSFSWTGGTNTGELFF. As DNA, the CDR3 is TGCGCCAGCAGCTTCTCATGGACGGGAGGAACGAACACCGGGGAGCTGTTTTTT.

The rearrangement joins TRBV13 to TRBJ2-3, with D uncertain. The CDR3 has 13 amino acids. CDR1 and CDR2 from the germline V gene are PRHDT and FYEKMQ (reference sequence). With 3 bases removed from V and 3 bases from J, the gap between germline ends came to 7 bases. DNA for the CDR3: TGTGCCAGCAGCTTGGTCCGGACAGATACGCAGTATTTT. Its protein is CASSLVRTDTQYF.

The V call is TRBV6-6, the J call TRBJ1-2; 7 nucleotides align to TRBD1. The V gene end was trimmed by 2 bases and the J gene end by 2 bases; junction bases not matched to a gene: 8. The CDR3 length is 16 residues. In germline, CDR1 is MNHNY, CDR2 SVGAGI (reference sequence). The CDR3 is CASSYTGTDSNYGYTF. The CDR3 DNA reads TGTGCCAGCAGTTACACTGGGACAGACTCCAACTATGGCTACACCTTC.

The chain joins TRBV28 to TRBJ1-1; possibly TRBD1 for D (6 bases). Germline lookup yields CDR1 MDHEN and CDR2 SYDVKM. Trimming cost V 6 bases and J 2 bases, with 13 bases left between them. This CDR3 has 14 amino acids. CDR3 region: CASRRGQLNTEAFF. CDR3 coding DNA: TGTGCCAGCAGGCGCGGACAGTTAAACACTGAAGCTTTCTTT.

The rearrangement uses TRBV27 and TRBJ1-1, with 7 nucleotides matching TRBD1. Trimming cost V 5 bases and J 0 bases; bases outside gene matches: 15. The CDR3 runs to 18 residues. CDR1 MNHEY and CDR2 SMNVEV come from the germline V gene (reference sequence). Here the CDR3 reads CASSSGNRGFLVNTEAFF. The DNA for the CDR3 is TGTGCCAGCAGTAGTGGGAACAGGGGCTTCCTTGTGAACACTGAAGCTTTCTTT.

This clone was observed a few times. This chain uses TRBV10-3 with TRBJ2-7; TRBD1 aligns across 9 bases. This CDR3 has 14 amino acids. J gave up 3 bases and V 2 bases, and 2 bases lay outside the gene matches. Germline assignment: CDR1 ENHRY and CDR2 SYGVKD. The CDR3 loop is CAISEGTGFYEQYV. Here the CDR3 DNA reads TGTGCCATCAGTGAGGGGACAGGGTTCTACGAGCAGTACGTC.

This chain joins TRBV6-5 and TRBJ1-4; D gene ambiguous. CDR3 length equals 16 residues. V lost 0 bases and J lost 6, with 14 bases in between. Germline CDR1 reads MNHEY; CDR2 reads SVGAGI. Written as DNA, the CDR3 is TGTGCCAGCAGTTACTCGAGTGTTGGGCGAGATGAAAAACTGTTTTTT. This encodes CASSYSSVGRDEKLFF.

The chain is built from TRBV29-1 and TRBJ2-3; unclear D gene. The V end was cut by 2 bases, the J end by 2 bases, with 8 bases between. This CDR3 has 13 residues. Germline CDR1 and CDR2: SQVTM and ANQGSEA. CDR3 in DNA: TGCAGCGTTGAATGGGCGAACACAGATACGCAGTATTTT. It codes for CSVEWANTDTQYF.

The chain joins TRBV30 to TRBJ1-4; no definite D call. The CDR3 is 14 amino acids. Trimming removed 2 bases from V and 4 bases from J, with 11 bases in between. Germline V gives CDR1 GTSNPN, CDR2 SVGIG (reference sequence). CDR3 sequence reads: CAWSRGQYNEKLFF. CDR3 in DNA: TGTGCCTGGAGTAGAGGCCAGTATAATGAAAAACTGTTTTTT.

The gene calls are TRBV5-4 and TRBJ1-1; possibly TRBD1 for D (5 bases). The CDR3 loop spans 14 amino acids. From germline, CDR1 is SGHNT and CDR2 YYREEE (reference sequence). Deletions cut 4 bases from V and 1 base from J, with 11 bases between. Here the CDR3 DNA reads TGTGCCAGCAGCCGCGGGACTCAGAACACTGAAGCTTTCTTT. Residues: CASSRGTQNTEAFF.

The chain carries TRBV7-9 and TRBJ1-2; D is perhaps TRBD1 (6 bases). Per the germline V gene, CDR1 is SEHNR and CDR2 is FQNEAQ (reference sequence). This CDR3 contains 14 residues. V was shortened by 8 bases and J by 3 bases, with 16 bases between the two germline ends. CDR3 nucleotides: TGTGCCAGCGCGACCGCGGGGGCTTACTATGGCTACACCTTC. Its translation is CASATAGAYYGYTF.

V gene TRBV18 combines with J gene TRBJ2-1; TRBD2 aligns across 9 bases. CDR1 and CDR2 from the germline V gene are KGHSH and LQKENI. The CDR3 consists of 17 residues. V dropped 0 bases and J dropped 5; count of bases not matched to a gene: 8. CDR3 sequence (DNA): TGTGCCAGCTCACCACCCGCCGGCGGGAGGGCCAACAATGAGCAGTTCTTC. Residues: CASSPPAGGRANNEQFF.

The J gene is TRBJ2-5, the V gene TRBV12-3 or TRBV12-4, with a weak D call TRBD2 (5 bases). Trimming removed 6 bases from V and 5 bases from J, with 10 bases in between. The CDR3 runs 12 residues. In DNA form, the CDR3 reads TGTGCCAGCAGGGAAGCGGCGGAGACCCAGTACTTC. It is translated as CASREAAETQYF.

The chain combines TRBV29-1 with TRBJ2-5; TRBD1 matches 7 bases. V lost 5 bases and J lost 1; bases outside the gene matches: 4. This CDR3 contains 13 residues. Germline CDR1 is SQVTM and CDR2 is ANQGSEA. CDR3 sequence reads: CSVLRQGQETQYF. CDR3 DNA sequence: TGCAGCGTTCTACGACAGGGCCAAGAGACCCAGTACTTC. The full variable domain, with the rest looked up from reference TRBV29-1 and TRBJ2-5, is SAVISQKPSRDICQRGTSLTIQCQVDSQVTMMFWYRQQPGQSLTLIATANQGSEATYESGFVIDKFPISRPNLTFSTLTVSNMSPEDSSIYLCSVLRQGQETQYFGPGTRLLVL.

V usage is TRBV6-2 or TRBV6-3 and J usage is TRBJ2-7; 10 nucleotides match TRBD2. The CDR3 runs 15 residues. CDR1 and CDR2 from the germline V gene are MNHEY and SVGEGT. With 0 bases clipped from V and 2 bases from J, the junction kept 1 base outside the gene matches. The CDR3 spells CASSYSSGGAYEQYF. The CDR3, as DNA: TGTGCCAGCAGTTACTCGAGCGGGGGGGCCTACGAGCAGTACTTC.

The rearrangement links TRBV5-6 to TRBJ2-5, with D perhaps TRBD2 (6 bases). The CDR3 extends over 17 amino acids. V was pared by 3 bases and J by 3 bases, with 21 bases between. The germline V gene encodes CDR1 SGHDT and CDR2 YYEEEE. This CDR3 reads CASSYRRTTRQKETQYF. In nucleotides, the CDR3 is TGTGCCAGCAGCTACCGGCGGACTACCCGGCAAAAAGAGACCCAGTACTTC.

The chain carries TRBV6-5 and TRBJ2-7, with 9 bases that match TRBD2. Germline CDR1 and CDR2: MNHEY and SVGAGI. This CDR3 comprises 15 residues. V gave up 0 bases and J gave up 2 bases; unmatched junction bases: 2. Here the CDR3 reads CASSYSTSGPYEQYF. CDR3 in DNA: TGTGCCAGCAGTTACTCGACTAGCGGACCCTACGAGCAGTACTTC.

V usage is TRBV3-1 (or the pseudogene TRBV3-2) and J usage is TRBJ1-1, with D perhaps matching TRBD1 (6 bases). Germline V gives CDR1 LGHDT, CDR2 YNNKEL (reference sequence). V lost 5 bases and J 5 bases, leaving 12 bases between the germline ends. The CDR3 is 13 amino acids. Written as DNA, the CDR3 is TGTGCCAGCAGCAGAGGGGGGGGTACTGAAGCTTTCTTT. This sequence encodes CASSRGGGTEAFF.

V gene TRBV2 combines with J gene TRBJ1-1; TRBD1 matches 9 bases. The V gene end was trimmed by 11 bases and the J gene end by 1 base; junction bases not matched to a gene: 11. The CDR3 runs to 15 residues. Germline CDR1 and CDR2: SNHLY and FYNNEI. CDR3 amino acids: CAGRTGADRNTEAFF. Written as DNA, the CDR3 is TGTGCCGGGCGGACAGGGGCTGATCGGAACACTGAAGCTTTCTTT.

The gene calls are TRBV5-4 and TRBJ1-2; TRBD1 matches 10 bases. The V gene's germline CDR1 is SGHNT and CDR2 YYREEE (reference sequence). The V gene end was trimmed by 3 bases and the J gene end by 3 bases; junction bases not matched to a gene: 2. The CDR3 is 14 amino acids. Here the CDR3 DNA reads TGTGCCAGCAGCTGGGGGACAGGGGACTATGGCTACACCTTC. Residues: CASSWGTGDYGYTF. Full variable domain (remainder filled in from reference TRBV5-4 and TRBJ1-2): ETGVTQSPTHLIKTRGQQVTLRCSSQSGHNTVSWYQQALGQGPQFIFQYYREEENGRGNFPPRFSGLQFPNYSSELNVNALELDDSALYLCASSWGTGDYGYTFGSGTRLTVV.

A single count supports this clone. V gene TRBV4-1 combines with J gene TRBJ2-7; no definite D call. The germline CDR1 and CDR2 sequences are MGHRA and YSYEKL. Trimming took 1 base from V and 0 from J, leaving 4 bases between them. The CDR3 totals 13 residues. CDR3 nucleotides: TGCGCCAGCAGCCAAGGACTCTCCTACGAGCAGTACTTC. This translates into CASSQGLSYEQYF.

The chain carries TRBV25-1 and TRBJ1-4, with D hard to call. Germline CDR1 reads MGHDK; CDR2 reads SYGVNS. V shed 2 bases and J shed 8 bases, with 18 bases lying between them. The CDR3 covers 16 residues. The CDR3 reads CASSESGVEGREKLFF. The DNA of the CDR3 is TGTGCCAGCAGTGAAAGCGGGGTCGAGGGTCGAGAAAAACTGTTTTTT.

V gene TRBV6-2 or TRBV6-3 combines with J gene TRBJ1-2, with 8 nucleotides matching TRBD1. J lost 6 bases, V lost 2 bases, and 5 bases had no gene match. CDR1 MNHEY and CDR2 SVGEGT come from the germline V gene. This CDR3 has 14 amino acids. CDR3 protein: CASSYPDRVDGYTF. Written as DNA, the CDR3 is TGTGCCAGCAGTTACCCGGACAGGGTGGATGGCTACACCTTC.